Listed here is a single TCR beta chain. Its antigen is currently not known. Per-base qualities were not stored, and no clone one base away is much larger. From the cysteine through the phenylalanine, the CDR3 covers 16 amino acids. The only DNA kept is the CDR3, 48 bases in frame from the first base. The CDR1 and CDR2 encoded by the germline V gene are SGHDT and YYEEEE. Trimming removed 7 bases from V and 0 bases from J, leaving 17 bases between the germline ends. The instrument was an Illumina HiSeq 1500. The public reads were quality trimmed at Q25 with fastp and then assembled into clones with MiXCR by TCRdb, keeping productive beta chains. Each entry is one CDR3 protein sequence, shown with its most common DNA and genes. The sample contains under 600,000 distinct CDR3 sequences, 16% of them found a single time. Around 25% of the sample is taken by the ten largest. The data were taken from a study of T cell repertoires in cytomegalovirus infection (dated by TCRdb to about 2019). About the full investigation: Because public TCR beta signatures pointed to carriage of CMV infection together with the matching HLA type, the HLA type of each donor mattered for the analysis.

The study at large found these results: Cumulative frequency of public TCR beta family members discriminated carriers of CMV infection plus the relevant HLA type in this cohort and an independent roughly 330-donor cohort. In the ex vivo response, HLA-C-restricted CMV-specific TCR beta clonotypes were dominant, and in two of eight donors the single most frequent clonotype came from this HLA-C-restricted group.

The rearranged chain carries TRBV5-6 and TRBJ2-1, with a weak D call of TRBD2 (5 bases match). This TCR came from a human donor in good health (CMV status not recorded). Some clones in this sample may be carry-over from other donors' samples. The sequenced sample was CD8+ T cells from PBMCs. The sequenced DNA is TGTGCCAGCTGCTATAATTGGGAGAGCTCCTACAATGAGCAGTTCTTC. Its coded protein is CASCYNWESSYNEQFF.